A single sample gave rise to the 17 T cell receptor beta chains below, sequenced in a study of blood T cell repertoires in COVID-19 (TCRdb year 2020). Library preparation employed the immunoSEQ multiplex PCR assay. TCRdb provides this immuneACCESS table in a form limited to in-frame rearrangements. Some clones are lacking; in checked studies, under half of them reflect an unresolved V gene, and why the rest are absent is not known. This sample lists 250,000 to 300,000 clones; roughly nine tenths were detected once. About 1.7% of the sample goes to the ten largest clones. What was sequenced was PBMCs or T cells enriched from blood (not recorded which). The source of these receptors is a woman aged 40-49 years who had recovered from COVID-19.

The rearrangement links TRBV2 to TRBJ2-5; D may be TRBD2 (6 bases). The germline V gene encodes CDR1 SNHLY and CDR2 FYNNEI. Trimming left V 6 bases short and J 4 bases short, with 18 bases between. The CDR3 is made up of 15 amino acids. CDR3 DNA: TGTGCCAGCAGGTACCTTGCGGTGGAGGGAGAGACCCAGTACTTC. Translating it yields CASRYLAVEGETQYF.

The J gene is TRBJ2-3, the V gene TRBV5-8; tentative D call: TRBD2 (5 bases). This CDR3 spans 13 amino acids. With 8 bases removed from V and 2 bases from J, the gap between germline ends came to 12 bases. CDR1 is SGHTS, CDR2 YDEGEE, per germline. The DNA of the CDR3 is TGTGCCAGTCGAGGGTCTTACACAGATACGCAGTATTTT. It is translated as CASRGSYTDTQYF.

V gene TRBV14 combines with J gene TRBJ1-4; D is perhaps TRBD1 (6 bases). Trimming shortened V by 4 bases and J by 3 bases, and 12 bases separated the two germline ends. The V gene's germline CDR1 is SGHDN and CDR2 FVKESK. This CDR3 has 15 amino acids. The CDR3 nucleotides read TGTGCCAGCAGCCTAGGGGGAGTAGCTAATGAAAAACTGTTTTTT. Its translation: CASSLGGVANEKLFF.

The chain combines TRBV29-1 with TRBJ1-1; 8 bases match TRBD1. CDR1 SQVTM and CDR2 ANQGSEA come from the germline V gene. J was trimmed by 0 bases and V by 7 bases; bases with no gene match: 7. The CDR3 is 14 residues long. The CDR3 sequence is CSGDQGALNTEAFF. The CDR3 bases are TGCAGCGGGGACCAGGGGGCTTTGAACACTGAAGCTTTCTTT.

The chain combines TRBV18 with TRBJ1-1; weak D call: TRBD1 (5 bases). The CDR3 covers 15 residues. Germline V gives CDR1 KGHSH, CDR2 LQKENI. Between the trimmed V and J ends, which lost 2 bases and 4 bases, there was a span of 14 bases. CDR3 nucleotides: TGTGCCAGCTCACCAAACAGGAGGGACGGCACTGAAGCTTTCTTT. It yields the protein CASSPNRRDGTEAFF. Filled out from reference TRBV18 and TRBJ1-1, the complete variable domain reads NAGVMQNPRHLVRRRGQEARLRCSPMKGHSHVYWYRQLPEEGLKFMVYLQKENIIDESGMPKERFSAEFPKEGPSILRIQQVVRGDSAAYFCASSPNRRDGTEAFFGQGTRLTVV.

As concerns this clone: Other DNA sequences in this sample translate to the same CDR3. The rearrangement links TRBV30 to TRBJ2-5; D unclear. The CDR3 consists of 12 residues. Trimming removed 1 base from V and 5 bases from J, with 8 bases in between. CDR1 and CDR2 (germline): GTSNPN, SVGIG (reference sequence). The DNA for the CDR3 is TGTGCCTGGAGTGGAACTGTTGAGACCCAGTACTTC. Protein product: CAWSGTVETQYF.

The CDR3 DNA reads TGTGCCAGCAGTACCAGACAGAAGAACACTGAAGCTTTCTTT. Its protein is CASSTRQKNTEAFF. The chain recombines TRBV6-5 with TRBJ1-1, with D tentatively TRBD1 (5 bases). The CDR3 consists of 14 residues. Germline CDR1 reads MNHEY; CDR2 reads SVGAGI. Trimming pared 5 bases from V and 1 base from J, leaving 11 bases between.

This clone showed up just once. V usage is TRBV19 and J usage is TRBJ1-6; TRBD1 is a possible D gene (5 bases). The V gene's germline CDR1 is LNHDA and CDR2 SQIVND (reference sequence). This CDR3 contains 13 residues. V was shortened by 8 bases and J by 7 bases, with 12 bases between the two germline ends. CDR3: CASQGGYNSPLHF. Here the CDR3 DNA reads TGTGCCAGTCAGGGAGGATACAATTCACCCCTCCACTTT.

The genes are TRBV19 and TRBJ1-1; 8 nucleotides agree with TRBD1. Germline assignment: CDR1 LNHDA and CDR2 SQIVND (reference sequence). V shed 7 bases, J shed 2 bases, and the junction held 6 bases outside the gene matches. This CDR3 has 14 residues. The CDR3 DNA follows: TGTGCCAGTATTGACAGGGGACACAACACTGAAGCTTTCTTT. This translates into CASIDRGHNTEAFF.

The genes are TRBV13 and TRBJ2-7; 11 nucleotides align to TRBD2. The junction had 5 bases not matched to a gene; V was cut back by 0 bases and J by 1 base. The germline CDR1 and CDR2 sequences are PRHDT and FYEKMQ (reference sequence). The CDR3 length is 17 residues. The CDR3: CASSLGLGLAGSYEQYF. The CDR3 region has the DNA TGTGCCAGCAGCTTAGGCCTTGGACTAGCGGGTTCCTACGAGCAGTACTTC.

V is TRBV29-1 and J is TRBJ2-5; TRBD1 is a possible D gene (6 bases). This CDR3 has 13 residues. The V and J ends lost 4 bases and 4 bases respectively, with 13 bases between them. Germline V gene data show CDR1 as SQVTM and CDR2 as ANQGSEA. CDR3 loop: CSVASRGGETQYF. CDR3 sequence (DNA): TGCAGCGTTGCGTCCAGGGGTGGAGAGACCCAGTACTTC.

This clone was counted a few times. This CDR3 is CASSVDRGDGELFF. For the CDR3, the DNA is TGCGCCAGCAGCGTTGACAGGGGTGACGGGGAGCTGTTTTTT. The chain joins TRBV5-1 to TRBJ2-2; TRBD1 agrees at 8 bases. V lost 4 bases, J lost 7 bases, and 6 bases stayed unmatched. Germline CDR1 is SGHRS and CDR2 is YFSETQ. CDR3 length equals 14 residues.

The chain joins TRBV9 to TRBJ1-2; D not resolved. Germline V gene data show CDR1 as SGDLS and CDR2 as YYNGEE. V lost 0 bases and J lost 4, with 13 bases in between. This CDR3 region has 15 residues. The CDR3 reads CASSVAPTEGYGYTF. The CDR3 bases are TGTGCCAGCAGCGTAGCCCCAACTGAGGGCTATGGCTACACCTTC.

This clone was found once. The rearrangement links TRBV7-9 to TRBJ1-3, with 9 bases identical to TRBD1. Trimming cost V 5 bases and J 2 bases; bases outside gene matches: 4. The CDR3 has 15 residues. The germline V gene encodes CDR1 SEHNR and CDR2 FQNEAQ (reference sequence). The CDR3 protein is CASSAGDRAGNTIYF. Written as DNA, the CDR3 is TGTGCCAGCAGCGCTGGGGACAGGGCTGGAAACACCATATATTTT.

The chain recombines TRBV19 with TRBJ2-5; 9 nucleotides agree with TRBD1. V trimming: 3 bases; J trimming: 6 bases; junction bases outside the gene matches: 5. This CDR3 comprises 14 residues. CDR1 LNHDA and CDR2 SQIVND come from the germline V gene (reference sequence). CDR3 residues: CASSIVGQGKTQYF. CDR3 nucleotide sequence: TGTGCCAGTAGTATCGTGGGACAGGGAAAGACCCAGTACTTC.

This chain joins TRBV7-3 and TRBJ2-5; possibly TRBD2 for D (5 bases). Trimming pared 3 bases from V and 1 base from J, leaving 18 bases between. The V gene's germline CDR1 is SGHTA and CDR2 FQGTGA. This CDR3 is 17 amino acids long. The CDR3 region has the DNA TGTGCCAGCAGCTTTCCGATAAGCGGAGAGGGCCAAGAGACCCAGTACTTC. Protein product: CASSFPISGEGQETQYF.

The J gene is TRBJ2-7, the V gene TRBV5-6; D is unresolved. The CDR3 runs 15 residues. Germline V CDR1 and CDR2: SGHDT, YYEEEE. V gave up 0 bases and J gave up 0 bases, with 10 bases separating them. Here the CDR3 DNA reads TGTGCCAGCAGCTTGGGACAAGAAAGCTCCTACGAGCAGTACTTC. Its protein is CASSLGQESSYEQYF. The full variable domain, its missing parts supplied by reference TRBV5-6 and TRBJ2-7, is DAGVTQSPTHLIKTRGQQVTLRCSPKSGHDTVSWYQQALGQGPQFIFQYYEEEERQRGNFPDRFSGHQFPNYSSELNVNALLLGDSALYLCASSLGQESSYEQYFGPGTRLTVT.